This section outlines one T cell receptor beta chain sequence together with its context. The germline CDR1 and CDR2 sequences are SQVTM and ANQGSEA. The CDR3 runs to 15 residues. TCRdb reworked the 5' RACE reads into one entry per CDR3 protein, no DNA. The listing records about 110,000 distinct CDR3 sequences. The record originates from a study of monozygotic twins with inflammatory bowel disease. This clonotype originated in a human donor with ulcerative colitis or Crohn's disease, or a healthy co-twin of an affected twin (not recorded which). The sequenced sample was blood. V and J are TRBV29-1 and TRBJ2-2; TCRdb indicates TRBD1, and absent DNA this call remains unverified. CDR3 residues: CSVEGEYQNTGELFF.